Below, 19 T cell receptor beta chains from the same sample are listed, as sequenced in a study of T-cell reconstitution after alpha-beta-depleted transplantation in children. Library preparation (for TCRbeta) was performed with unique molecular identifiers. TCRdb fed the PCR reads into MiXCR, producing one record per CDR3 protein. The sample shows roughly 300,000 distinct CDR3 sequences, 9.9% of them seen only once. This specimen was PBMCs from the stem cell graft donor, taken from the stem cell graft. All receptors derive from a human donor who donated a stem cell graft to a child with SCID.

This clonotype was seen only a few times. CDR3 in DNA: TGCGCCAGCAGCCTCCGGGACAGGGGTTTATCAGATACGCAGTATTTT. Amino acid sequence: CASSLRDRGLSDTQYF. The chain employs TRBV5-1 and TRBJ2-3, with 10 bases aligning to TRBD1. This CDR3 region has 16 residues. V shed 4 bases, J shed 4 bases, and the junction held 9 bases outside the gene matches. The germline CDR1 and CDR2 sequences are SGHRS and YFSETQ.

This sequence joins TRBV15 and TRBJ2-5; TRBD1 agrees at 12 bases. V gave up 0 bases and J gave up 5 bases; unmatched junction bases: 7. The length of the CDR3 is 17 residues. Germline CDR1 is LNHNV and CDR2 is YYDKDF (reference sequence). The CDR3 loop is CATSRDRRDRGPETQYF. As DNA, the CDR3 is TGTGCCACCAGCAGAGATCGTCGGGACAGGGGGCCGGAGACCCAGTACTTC.

This clonotype was found many times. The chain uses TRBV6-2 or TRBV6-3 and TRBJ1-5; D gene uncertain. Germline assignment: CDR1 MNHEY and CDR2 SVGEGT. Trimming stripped 8 bases from V and 2 bases from J, with 7 bases between. The CDR3 has 12 residues. The DNA of the CDR3 is TGTGCCAGCGGAGGAGGCAATCAGCCCCAGCATTTT. Translated, it gives CASGGGNQPQHF.

The table lists this clonotype with a few counts. The chain has TRBV18 and TRBJ2-3; weak D call: TRBD1 (5 bases). Per germline, CDR1 KGHSH and CDR2 LQKENI. The CDR3 contains 15 residues. The V end was cut by 1 base, the J end by 0 bases, with 8 bases between. CDR3 in amino acids: CASSPRQGSTDTQYF. The CDR3 DNA follows: TGTGCCAGCTCACCACGGCAGGGTAGCACAGATACGCAGTATTTT. Supplemented by reference TRBV18 and TRBJ2-3, the full variable domain reads NAGVMQNPRHLVRRRGQEARLRCSPMKGHSHVYWYRQLPEEGLKFMVYLQKENIIDESGMPKERFSAEFPKEGPSILRIQQVVRGDSAAYFCASSPRQGSTDTQYFGPGTRLTVL.

This clonotype was observed a few times. This sequence joins TRBV12-3 or TRBV12-4 and TRBJ1-6; 9 bases are shared with TRBD1. Trimming took 4 bases from V and 9 from J; bases not matched to a gene: 7. The CDR3 extends over 15 amino acids. CDR3 in amino acids: CASSSETGGSSPLHF. Written as DNA, the CDR3 is TGTGCCAGCAGTTCCGAGACAGGGGGGAGTTCACCCCTCCACTTT.

This clonotype was recorded at least ten times. The rearrangement joins TRBV20-1 to TRBJ1-4, with D possibly matching TRBD1 (5 bases). Germline V CDR1 and CDR2: DFQATT, SNEGSKA (reference sequence). The CDR3 covers 14 residues. In DNA, the CDR3 is TGCAGCCCCTGGTCGGCAGGGCCTAATGAAAAACTGTTTTTT. This gives the protein CSPWSAGPNEKLFF.

V usage is TRBV5-1 and J usage is TRBJ2-7, with 10 nucleotides matching TRBD1. Germline CDR1 reads SGHRS; CDR2 reads YFSETQ. With V trimmed by 4 bases and J by 7 bases, 8 bases remained unmatched. The length of the CDR3 is 14 residues. CDR3 residues: CASSQGQGVEEQYF. CDR3 in DNA: TGCGCCAGCAGCCAAGGACAGGGGGTTGAAGAGCAGTACTTC.

This clonotype was observed a few times. The chain links TRBV12-3 or TRBV12-4 to TRBJ2-1; maybe TRBD2 (7 bases). V lost 6 bases and J 6 bases, leaving 18 bases between the germline ends. The CDR3 is 15 amino acids. CDR3 loop: CASRVGGGILNEQFF. In DNA form, the CDR3 reads TGTGCCAGCAGGGTAGGGGGGGGGATTCTCAATGAGCAGTTCTTC.

There are many counts of this clonotype. The chain recombines TRBV9 with TRBJ1-3; 10 bases are shared with TRBD1. J gave up 0 bases and V 4 bases, and 7 bases lay outside the gene matches. CDR3 length equals 17 residues. Germline V CDR1 and CDR2: SGDLS, YYNGEE. The CDR3 region is CASSPGDRGYSGNTIYF. CDR3 in DNA: TGTGCCAGCAGCCCCGGGGACAGGGGTTACTCTGGAAACACCATATATTTT.

This chain connects TRBV6-5 to TRBJ1-2; a possible D gene is TRBD1 (5 bases). Per germline, CDR1 MNHEY and CDR2 SVGAGI. Between the trimmed V and J ends, which lost 4 bases and 8 bases, there was a span of 17 bases. The CDR3 is made up of 14 amino acids. In nucleotides, the CDR3 is TGTGCCAGCAGTTCCTACGACAGATCCCGGGGCTACACCTTC. This encodes CASSSYDRSRGYTF.

In this sample, this clonotype turned up many times. V usage is TRBV12-3 or TRBV12-4 and J usage is TRBJ1-2; possibly TRBD1 for D (6 bases). V lost 4 bases, J lost 8 bases, and 17 bases lay in between. The CDR3 runs 14 residues. The CDR3 sequence: CASSSGAPIRGYTF. The CDR3, as DNA: TGTGCCAGCAGTTCGGGGGCCCCCATTAGGGGCTACACCTTC.

A few counts support this clonotype. The chain carries TRBV3-1 and TRBJ2-1; D is undetermined. Trimming shortened V by 5 bases and J by 6 bases, and 8 bases separated the two germline ends. Germline CDR1 and CDR2: LGHDT and YNNKEL (reference sequence). CDR3 size: 12 residues. The CDR3 loop reads CASSETPNEQFF. The CDR3 DNA reads as TGTGCCAGCAGCGAGACCCCCAATGAGCAGTTCTTC.

This clonotype was observed a handful of times. The chain recombines TRBV18 with TRBJ1-3, with D perhaps TRBD1 (5 bases). CDR1 KGHSH and CDR2 LQKENI come from the germline V gene. Deletions cut 3 bases from V and 4 bases from J, with 19 bases between. The CDR3 has 17 amino acids. For the CDR3, the DNA is TGTGCCAGCTCACCGACAAGGGACGGTACAAGGGGAAACACCATATATTTT. Translated, it gives CASSPTRDGTRGNTIYF.

This clonotype was counted only a few times. CDR3 nucleotides: TGTGCCAGCAGCCAGGGAGGGGGCTCAAATCAGCCCCAGCATTTT. This sequence encodes CASSQGGGSNQPQHF. The genes are TRBV7-8 and TRBJ1-5; 7 bases map to TRBD1. The CDR3 runs 15 residues. With 5 bases clipped from V and 4 bases from J, the junction kept 8 bases outside the gene matches. CDR1 and CDR2 from the germline V gene are SGHVS and FQNEAQ.

The chain employs TRBV19 and TRBJ1-1; 9 bases line up with TRBD1. The V segment lost 4 bases and the J segment 1 base; nucleotides outside the gene matches: 10. The CDR3 consists of 17 residues. Germline CDR1 and CDR2: LNHDA and SQIVND (reference sequence). The CDR3 DNA is TGTGCCAGTAGTACCCGTCCCGGGACAGGGCCGAACACTGAAGCTTTCTTT. Its protein product is CASSTRPGTGPNTEAFF.

Here the CDR3 reads CASSYDPGQGFTEAFF. CDR3 DNA: TGTGCCAGCAGCTATGATCCGGGACAGGGGTTCACTGAAGCTTTCTTT. V and J are TRBV7-8 and TRBJ1-1, with 10 positions matching TRBD1. The germline CDR1 and CDR2 sequences are SGHVS and FQNEAQ. CDR3 length equals 16 residues. Trimming removed 4 bases from V and 4 bases from J; junction bases left unmatched: 9.

A remark on this clonotype: This may come from a read error, since a much larger clone is one base off. This sequence joins TRBV2 and TRBJ2-3; D not resolved. The CDR3 is 12 amino acids. CDR1 is SNHLY, CDR2 FYNNEI, per germline. The CDR3 here is CTSSTSTDTQYF. DNA for the CDR3: TGTACCAGCAGCACTAGCACAGATACGCAGTATTTT.

Only a few counts were recorded for this clonotype. The chain combines TRBV18 with TRBJ2-1, with 8 nucleotides matching TRBD2. CDR1 is KGHSH, CDR2 LQKENI, per germline. V shed 0 bases and J 2 bases; nucleotides not matched to a gene: 6. The CDR3 consists of 17 residues. The CDR3: CASSPPGGGKAYNEQFF. The CDR3 DNA reads TGTGCCAGCTCACCACCTGGCGGGGGGAAAGCCTACAATGAGCAGTTCTTC.

This clonotype was seen a few times. The chain uses TRBV7-3 and TRBJ1-6; TRBD1 aligns across 7 bases. From germline, CDR1 is SGHTA and CDR2 FQGTGA. The CDR3 is made up of 15 amino acids. V shed 2 bases and J 7 bases; nucleotides not matched to a gene: 5. CDR3 sequence: CASSLGGTVNSPLHF. CDR3 DNA sequence: TGTGCCAGCAGCTTAGGGGGGACAGTAAATTCACCCCTCCACTTT.